Below are 25 T cell receptor beta chains sequenced from a single sample in a study of cytomegalovirus exposure and HLA in healthy donors. It was with 60 Vbeta and 13 Jbeta primers that the PCR ran. Data came from immunoSEQ multiplex PCR; TCRdb stores just in-frame clones and leaves some out. There are under 200,000 clones in the sample; more than 65% occur only once, and less than 3.5% lies in the top ten. Material for sequencing was PBMCs. Source of these receptors: a woman aged 40 to 50 in good health and CMV-seropositive.

CDR3 sequence reads: CASSQIRLAGGPGEQFF. The CDR3, as DNA: TGCGCCAGCAGCCAAATTCGACTAGCGGGGGGGCCGGGTGAGCAGTTCTTC. The chain carries TRBV4-3 and TRBJ2-1, with 14 bases that match TRBD2. With V trimmed by 2 bases and J by 9 bases, 9 bases remained unmatched. The germline CDR1 and CDR2 sequences are LGHNA and YSLEER. This CDR3 has 17 amino acids.

This rearrangement joins TRBV29-1 to TRBJ1-4, with D possibly matching TRBD1 (5 bases). CDR3 length equals 13 residues. CDR1 is SQVTM and CDR2 is ANQGSEA in the germline V gene. V lost 5 bases to trimming and J lost 7 bases, with 14 bases between them. This chain's CDR3 is CSVFQGLGEKLFF. The DNA of the CDR3 is TGCAGCGTTTTCCAGGGTTTGGGTGAAAAACTGTTTTTT.

The chain couples TRBV5-4 to TRBJ1-2; D not resolved. Deletions cut 1 base from V and 4 bases from J, with 11 bases between. This CDR3 has 14 amino acids. Looked up from germline, CDR1 is SGHNT and CDR2 is YYREEE (reference sequence). The CDR3 region is CASSLYGLVYGYTF. The CDR3 nucleotides are TGTGCCAGCAGCTTGTATGGGCTCGTCTATGGCTACACCTTC.

The chain employs TRBV7-8 and TRBJ2-2; TRBD2 might be the D (5 bases). V was shortened by 2 bases and J by 6 bases, with 7 bases between the two germline ends. This CDR3 contains 13 residues. CDR1 is SGHVS and CDR2 is FQNEAQ in the germline V gene. CDR3 loop: CASSLSGSGELFF. In DNA, the CDR3 is TGTGCCAGCAGCTTATCGGGATCCGGGGAGCTGTTTTTT.

V gene TRBV6-5 combines with J gene TRBJ1-5, with TRBD1 matching over 7 bases. J lost 0 bases, V lost 6 bases, and 5 bases had no gene match. Germline V CDR1 and CDR2: MNHEY, SVGAGI. The CDR3 is 15 residues long. DNA for the CDR3: TGTGCCAGCAGGCGGGACAGATATAGCAATCAGCCCCAGCATTTT. Translating gives CASRRDRYSNQPQHF.

As concerns this clone: The junction shows a germline mismatch at one end, possibly a read error. This chain joins TRBV7-9 and TRBJ1-1; the D is unclear. Germline V CDR1 and CDR2: SEHNR, FQNEAQ (reference sequence). The CDR3 runs to 13 residues. The CDR3 loop is CSSSLGGQDEAFF. In nucleotides, the CDR3 is TGTTCCAGCAGCTTAGGAGGCCAAGATGAAGCTTTCTTT.

Here the CDR3 DNA reads TGTGCCAGCAGCGCCCCCGGTTTGGCACCCCTCCACTTT. Its protein is CASSAPGLAPLHF. The chain carries TRBV9 and TRBJ1-6, with unresolved D. The CDR3 consists of 13 residues. The germline V gene encodes CDR1 SGDLS and CDR2 YYNGEE. V lost 3 bases and J 11 bases, leaving 12 bases between the germline ends.

The chain has TRBV4-3 and TRBJ1-4; 8 positions agree with TRBD1. The CDR3 is made up of 20 amino acids. Unmatched junction bases numbered 13, after V lost 1 base and J lost 0 bases. Germline values: CDR1 LGHNA, CDR2 YSLEER. As DNA, the CDR3 is TGCGCCAGCAGCCAAGGGTGGAGGGACAGGCGGCGTGCAACTAATGAAAAACTGTTTTTT. Amino acid sequence: CASSQGWRDRRRATNEKLFF.

Here the CDR3 DNA reads TGTGCCAGCAGTGCTCCAGGGTTGGCAGATACGCAGTATTTT. Translating it yields CASSAPGLADTQYF. J is TRBJ2-3 and V is TRBV28; TRBD1 is a possible D gene (5 bases). CDR1 and CDR2 (germline): MDHEN, SYDVKM. CDR3 length: 14 amino acids. V lost 5 bases and J 4 bases, leaving 13 bases between the germline ends.

V is TRBV15 and J is TRBJ1-1, with 8 nucleotides matching TRBD1. Germline V gene lookup returns CDR1 LNHNV and CDR2 YYDKDF (reference sequence). There are 13 residues in the CDR3. The trim removed 2 bases at V and 11 bases at J, leaving 7 bases unmatched. The CDR3 sequence is CATSRHLTGGAFF. CDR3 bases: TGTGCCACCAGCAGACACCTAACAGGGGGTGCTTTCTTT. Filled out from reference TRBV15 and TRBJ1-1, the complete variable domain reads DAMVIQNPRYQVTQFGKPVTLSCSQTLNHNVMYWYQQKSSQAPKLLFHYYDKDFNNEADTPDNFQSRRPNTSFCFLDIRSPGLGDTAMYLCATSRHLTGGAFFGQGTRLTVV.

This chain uses TRBV6-5 with TRBJ1-1, with 7 bases lining up with TRBD1. The junction had 12 bases not matched to a gene; V was cut back by 7 bases and J by 7 bases. The CDR3 spans 14 residues. Per the germline V gene, CDR1 is MNHEY and CDR2 is SVGAGI. DNA for the CDR3: TGTGCCAGCACGTACAGTAGGGGGCTGGTTGAAGCTTTCTTT. This codes for CASTYSRGLVEAFF.

This rearrangement joins TRBV29-1 to TRBJ2-1; D gene ambiguous. The CDR3 consists of 15 residues. V lost 1 base and J lost 0, with 10 bases in between. Germline V lookup: CDR1 SQVTM, CDR2 ANQGSEA. Here the CDR3 DNA reads TGCAGCGTTGAAGCCGCGAAGAGCTCCTACAATGAGCAGTTCTTC. This encodes CSVEAAKSSYNEQFF.

V usage is TRBV19 and J usage is TRBJ1-5; 10 bases map to TRBD1. This CDR3 comprises 16 residues. The V and J ends lost 7 bases and 4 bases, in that order; junction bases with no gene match: 10. Per germline, CDR1 LNHDA and CDR2 SQIVND (reference sequence). The CDR3 DNA is TGTGCCAGTACCCAGGGACAGGGGAGGAGTAATCAGCCCCAGCATTTT. It translates to CASTQGQGRSNQPQHF.

V and J are TRBV28 and TRBJ1-1; 8 nucleotides align to TRBD1. Germline CDR1 MDHEN, CDR2 SYDVKM. There are 14 residues in the CDR3. The trim removed 6 bases at V and 1 base at J, leaving 4 bases unmatched. CDR3 bases: TGTGCCAGCAGCGCTGACAGGGGGAACACTGAAGCTTTCTTT. It is translated as CASSADRGNTEAFF.

The rearrangement uses TRBV4-3 and TRBJ2-7; 9 bases fit TRBD1. The trim removed 4 bases at V and 2 bases at J, leaving 6 bases unmatched. CDR3 size: 15 residues. CDR1 is LGHNA and CDR2 is YSLEER in the germline V gene. The CDR3 loop reads CASSLGTGMTYEQYF. The CDR3 nucleotides are TGCGCCAGCAGCCTTGGGACAGGGATGACCTACGAGCAGTACTTC.

The chain links TRBV11-3 to TRBJ2-5, with D tentatively TRBD1 (5 bases). Germline lookup yields CDR1 SGHNT and CDR2 YENEEA. The CDR3 sequence is 12 residues long. The CDR3: CFGADTPETQYF. CDR3 sequence (DNA): TGTTTTGGGGCGGACACACCCGAGACCCAGTACTTC.

V is TRBV6-5 and J is TRBJ2-5; no clear D gene. CDR3 length: 15 residues. Trimming left V 0 bases short and J 1 base short, with 9 bases between. Germline CDR1 MNHEY, CDR2 SVGAGI. Here the CDR3 DNA reads TGTGCCAGCAGTTACTCGAATGCGGTCCAAGAGACCCAGTACTTC. As protein: CASSYSNAVQETQYF.

This clone was detected only once. This rearrangement joins TRBV6-1 to TRBJ1-2, with 9 bases lining up with TRBD1. V lost 3 bases, J lost 7 bases, and 3 bases stayed unmatched. This CDR3 spans 13 amino acids. Germline V CDR1 and CDR2: MNHNS, SASEGT. CDR3 bases: TGTGCCAGCAGTGAGACAGGGGGTGCTGGCTACACCTTC. Translated: CASSETGGAGYTF.

The genes are TRBV5-6 and TRBJ2-3; 12 nucleotides agree with TRBD2. Germline CDR1 SGHDT, CDR2 YYEEEE. V gave up 4 bases and J gave up 4 bases; unmatched junction bases: 10. The CDR3 covers 17 residues. The CDR3 sequence: CASSLRLAGGSADTQYF. The CDR3 DNA is TGTGCCAGCAGCCTACGCCTAGCGGGGGGGTCGGCAGATACGCAGTATTTT.

V and J are TRBV28 and TRBJ1-1; TRBD1 agrees at 7 bases. Looked up from germline, CDR1 is MDHEN and CDR2 is SYDVKM. V gave up 3 bases and J gave up 2 bases; unmatched junction bases: 12. The CDR3 sequence is 17 residues long. In DNA form, the CDR3 reads TGTGCCAGCAGTTTGGGGGTAGGGGGCGCGAGTAACACTGAAGCTTTCTTT. Protein sequence: CASSLGVGGASNTEAFF.

This chain joins TRBV7-6 and TRBJ2-2; 9 bases are shared with TRBD2. Germline-derived CDR1 and CDR2 are SGHVS and FNYEAQ. V lost 6 bases to trimming and J lost 6 bases; unmatched junction nucleotides: 8. The CDR3 spans 15 residues. CDR3 DNA sequence: TGTGCCAGCAGGTCCGGAGCGGGAGGTTCCGGGGAGCTGTTTTTT. Translated, it gives CASRSGAGGSGELFF.

V usage is TRBV6-5 and J usage is TRBJ2-1, with 9 bases lining up with TRBD1. J was trimmed by 8 bases and V by 6 bases; bases with no gene match: 11. Looked up from germline, CDR1 is MNHEY and CDR2 is SVGAGI. The CDR3 extends over 15 amino acids. This CDR3 reads CASRLQGARIDEQFF. CDR3 nucleotide sequence: TGTGCCAGCAGGCTACAGGGGGCTCGGATCGATGAGCAGTTCTTC.

The chain uses TRBV7-2 and TRBJ1-5; TRBD1 aligns across 9 bases. The CDR3 consists of 17 residues. V lost 1 base to trimming and J lost 3 bases; unmatched junction nucleotides: 7. Germline-derived CDR1 and CDR2 are SGHTA and FQGNSA. CDR3 residues: CASSLDGTGLSNQPQHF. In DNA, the CDR3 is TGTGCCAGCAGCTTAGATGGGACAGGGTTGTCCAATCAGCCCCAGCATTTT.

The chain recombines TRBV5-4 with TRBJ1-1; 10 bases agree with TRBD1. The V gene end was trimmed by 3 bases and the J gene end by 4 bases; junction bases not matched to a gene: 6. The CDR3 has 15 amino acids. Germline V gives CDR1 SGHNT, CDR2 YYREEE (reference sequence). CDR3 DNA: TGTGCCAGCAGCTCGCTGACAGGGGGCCTCACTGAAGCTTTCTTT. Amino acid sequence: CASSSLTGGLTEAFF.

V is TRBV5-8 and J is TRBJ2-3; D unresolved. The V end lost 0 bases, the J end lost 5 bases, and 13 bases lay between the germline ends. CDR1 and CDR2 from the germline V gene are SGHTS and YDEGEE. The CDR3 spans 15 residues. The CDR3 loop reads CASSLGAPIVDTQYF. In DNA, the CDR3 is TGTGCCAGCAGCTTGGGGGCTCCTATTGTAGATACGCAGTATTTT. The full variable domain, with the rest looked up from reference TRBV5-8 and TRBJ2-3, is EAGVTQSPTHLIKTRGQQATLRCSPISGHTSVYWYQQALGLGLQFLLWYDEGEERNRGNFPPRFSGRQFPNYSSELNVNALELEDSALYLCASSLGAPIVDTQYFGPGTRLTVL.